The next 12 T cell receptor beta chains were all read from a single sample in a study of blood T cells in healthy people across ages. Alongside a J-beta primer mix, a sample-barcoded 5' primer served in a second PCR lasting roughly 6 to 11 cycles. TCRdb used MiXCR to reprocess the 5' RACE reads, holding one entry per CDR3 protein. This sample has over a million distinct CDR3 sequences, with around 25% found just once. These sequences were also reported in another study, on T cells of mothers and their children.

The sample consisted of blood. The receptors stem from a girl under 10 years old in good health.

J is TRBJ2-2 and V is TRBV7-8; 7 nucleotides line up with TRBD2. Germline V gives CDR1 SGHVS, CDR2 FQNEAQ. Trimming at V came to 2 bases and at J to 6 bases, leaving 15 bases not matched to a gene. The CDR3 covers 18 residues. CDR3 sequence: CASSLFGLGSGSSGELFF. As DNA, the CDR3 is TGTGCCAGCAGCTTATTCGGACTGGGTAGCGGGTCTTCCGGGGAGCTGTTTTTT.

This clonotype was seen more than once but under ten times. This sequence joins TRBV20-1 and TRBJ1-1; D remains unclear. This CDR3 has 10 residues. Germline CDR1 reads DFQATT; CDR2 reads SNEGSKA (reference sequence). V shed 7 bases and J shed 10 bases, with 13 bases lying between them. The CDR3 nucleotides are TGCAGTGGATCCCAAGGAGGAGCTTTCTTT. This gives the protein CSGSQGGAFF.

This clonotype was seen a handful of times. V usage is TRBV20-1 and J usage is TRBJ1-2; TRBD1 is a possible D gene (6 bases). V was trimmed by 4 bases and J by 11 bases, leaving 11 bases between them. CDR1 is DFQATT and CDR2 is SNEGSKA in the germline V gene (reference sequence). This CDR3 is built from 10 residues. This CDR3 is CSATGERYTF. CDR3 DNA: TGCAGTGCTACAGGGGAGAGGTACACCTTC.

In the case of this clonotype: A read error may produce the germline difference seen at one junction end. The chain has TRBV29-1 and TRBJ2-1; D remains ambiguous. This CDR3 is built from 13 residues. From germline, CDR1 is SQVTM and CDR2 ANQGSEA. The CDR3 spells CSVGILSNNEQLF. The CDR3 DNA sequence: TGCAGCGTTGGTATATTATCAAACAATGAGCAGCTCTTC.

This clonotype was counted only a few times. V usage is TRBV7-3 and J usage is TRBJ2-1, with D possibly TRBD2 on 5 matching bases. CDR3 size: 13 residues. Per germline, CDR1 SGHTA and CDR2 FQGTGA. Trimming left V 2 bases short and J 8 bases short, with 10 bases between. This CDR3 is CASSLAGGHEQFF. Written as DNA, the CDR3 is TGTGCCAGCAGCTTAGCTGGAGGACATGAGCAGTTCTTC.

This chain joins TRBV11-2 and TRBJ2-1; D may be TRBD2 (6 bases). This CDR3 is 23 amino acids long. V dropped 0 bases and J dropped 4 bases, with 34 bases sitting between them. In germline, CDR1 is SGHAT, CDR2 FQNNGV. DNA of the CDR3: TGTGCCAGCAGCTTAGATCAGCCTAGAGCCTGGAGCTTAGCGGAACTCGTTTACAATGAGCAGTTCTTC. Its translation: CASSLDQPRAWSLAELVYNEQFF.

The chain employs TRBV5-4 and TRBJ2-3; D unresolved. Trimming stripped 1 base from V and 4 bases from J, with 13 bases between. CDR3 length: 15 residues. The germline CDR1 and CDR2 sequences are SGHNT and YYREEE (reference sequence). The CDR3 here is CASSLLIGQADTQYF. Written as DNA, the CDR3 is TGTGCCAGCAGCTTGCTAATAGGTCAAGCAGATACGCAGTATTTT.

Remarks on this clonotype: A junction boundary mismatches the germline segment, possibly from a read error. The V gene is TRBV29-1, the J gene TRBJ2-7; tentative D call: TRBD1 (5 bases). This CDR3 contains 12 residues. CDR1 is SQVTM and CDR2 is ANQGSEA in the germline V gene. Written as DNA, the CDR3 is TGCAGTGTTGCAGGGCAGAGCTACGAGCAGTACTTC. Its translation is CSVAGQSYEQYF.

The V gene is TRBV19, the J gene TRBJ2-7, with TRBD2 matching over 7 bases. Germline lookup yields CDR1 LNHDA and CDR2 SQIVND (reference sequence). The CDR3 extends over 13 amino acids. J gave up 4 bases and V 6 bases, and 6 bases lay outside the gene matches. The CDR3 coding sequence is TGTGCCAGTAGCTCGGGGGGTCGGTACGAGCAGTACTTC. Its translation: CASSSGGRYEQYF.

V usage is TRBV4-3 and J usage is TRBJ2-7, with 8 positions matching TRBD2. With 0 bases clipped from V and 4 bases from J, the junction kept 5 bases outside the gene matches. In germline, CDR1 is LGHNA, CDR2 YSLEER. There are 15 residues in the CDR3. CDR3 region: CASSQDRRGGYEQYF. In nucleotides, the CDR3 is TGCGCCAGCAGCCAAGATAGACGGGGGGGATACGAGCAGTACTTC.

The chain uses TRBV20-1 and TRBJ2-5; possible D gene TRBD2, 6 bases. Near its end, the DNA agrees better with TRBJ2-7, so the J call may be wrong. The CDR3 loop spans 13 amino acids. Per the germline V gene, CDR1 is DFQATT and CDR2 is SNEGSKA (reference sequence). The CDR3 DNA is TGCAGTGTGGGGGGACTGGGATTGGGCGAGCAGTACTTC. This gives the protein CSVGGLGLGEQYF.

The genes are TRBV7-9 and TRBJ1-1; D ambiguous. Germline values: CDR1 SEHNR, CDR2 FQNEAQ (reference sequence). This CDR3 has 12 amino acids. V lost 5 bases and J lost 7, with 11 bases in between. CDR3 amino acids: CASSVYRGEAFF. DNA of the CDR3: TGTGCCAGCAGCGTCTACCGGGGTGAAGCTTTCTTT.